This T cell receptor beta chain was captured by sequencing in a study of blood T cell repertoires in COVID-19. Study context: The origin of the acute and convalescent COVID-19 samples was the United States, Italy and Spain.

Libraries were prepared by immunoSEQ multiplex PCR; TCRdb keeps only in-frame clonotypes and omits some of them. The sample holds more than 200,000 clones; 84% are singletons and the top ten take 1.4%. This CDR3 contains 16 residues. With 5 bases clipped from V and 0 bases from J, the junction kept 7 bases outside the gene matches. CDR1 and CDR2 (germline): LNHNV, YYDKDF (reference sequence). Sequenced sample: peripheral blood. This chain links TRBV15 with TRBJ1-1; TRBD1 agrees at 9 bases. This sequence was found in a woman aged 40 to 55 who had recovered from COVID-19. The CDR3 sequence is CATSARRQGVNTEAFF. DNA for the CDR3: TGTGCCACCAGCGCGCGGAGACAGGGGGTGAACACTGAAGCTTTCTTT.